These 23 T cell receptor beta chains came from one sample sequenced in a study of CD8 T cell repertoires and HIV-1 epitope variants. Their cognate antigens are unknown. Libraries were prepared by immunoSEQ multiplex PCR; TCRdb keeps only in-frame clonotypes and omits some of them. Of thousands of clones detected, more than 60% appear once; the ten largest clones hold 43%. The sequenced material came from cultured CD8+ T cells derived from PBMCs. Receptors originate from a male donor with HIV.

This chain joins TRBV5-1 and TRBJ2-7; D unresolved. With 3 bases removed from V and 3 bases from J, the gap between germline ends came to 7 bases. The length of the CDR3 is 12 residues. CDR1 and CDR2 from the germline V gene are SGHRS and YFSETQ. The CDR3 loop is CASSSFNYEQYF. The CDR3 nucleotides are TGCGCCAGCAGCTCCTTTAACTACGAGCAGTACTTC.

The V call is TRBV5-8, the J call TRBJ1-2; 9 bases line up with TRBD1. Germline CDR1 SGHTS, CDR2 YDEGEE. With 4 bases clipped from V and 5 bases from J, the junction kept 3 bases outside the gene matches. The length of the CDR3 is 13 residues. The chain's CDR3 is CASSPQGAYGYTF. In DNA form, the CDR3 reads TGTGCCAGCAGCCCACAGGGGGCTTATGGCTACACCTTC.

The CDR3 here is CASSLSRNSGNTIYF. CDR3 bases: TGTGCCAGCAGTTTATCCAGGAACTCTGGAAACACCATATATTTT. V usage is TRBV27 and J usage is TRBJ1-3; D unresolved. CDR3 size: 15 residues. The V gene lost 0 bases and the J gene lost 0 bases, with 6 bases spanning the gap. Per germline, CDR1 MNHEY and CDR2 SMNVEV (reference sequence).

This clone occurred a few times. The genes are TRBV28 and TRBJ1-1, with D unresolved. CDR1 is MDHEN and CDR2 is SYDVKM in the germline V gene. This CDR3 comprises 14 residues. Trimming stripped 10 bases from V and 5 bases from J, with 20 bases between. CDR3 bases: TGTGCCATCAGCCCCTGGGATCCCAAAACTGAAGCTTTCTTT. Its protein product is CAISPWDPKTEAFF.

The chain combines TRBV27 with TRBJ2-1, with 7 bases matching TRBD1. V was clipped by 10 bases and J by 3 bases; unmatched bases: 12. Germline V gene data show CDR1 as MNHEY and CDR2 as SMNVEV (reference sequence). The CDR3 has 15 amino acids. This CDR3 reads CATSLGDSIYNEQFF. As DNA, the CDR3 is TGTGCCACCTCCCTTGGGGACAGCATCTACAATGAGCAGTTCTTC.

This clone was counted a single time. The genes are TRBV6-4 and TRBJ2-7; the match to TRBD1 covers 7 bases. The V gene's germline CDR1 is MRHNA and CDR2 SNTAGT. The CDR3 sequence is 18 residues long. The trim removed 2 bases at V and 2 bases at J, leaving 15 bases unmatched. The CDR3 DNA is TGTGCCAGCAGTGACCCGTGTCCTAGGGGGCGAATCACCTACGAGCAGTACTTC. Translating it yields CASSDPCPRGRITYEQYF.

The chain joins TRBV6-5 to TRBJ1-1; 9 bases align to TRBD1. The CDR3 consists of 13 residues. In germline, CDR1 is MNHEY, CDR2 SVGAGI. The V segment lost 4 bases and the J segment 4 bases; nucleotides outside the gene matches: 1. The CDR3 here is CASSWDRATEAFF. DNA for the CDR3: TGTGCCAGCAGTTGGGACAGGGCCACTGAAGCTTTCTTT.

This clone was detected only a few times. The chain uses TRBV2 and TRBJ1-6; D uncertain. The CDR3 is 16 residues long. V lost 3 bases and J 9 bases, leaving 18 bases between the germline ends. Germline values: CDR1 SNHLY, CDR2 FYNNEI. CDR3 DNA sequence: TGTGCCAGCAGTGAGGGTATTATCGGAGGGATTTCACCCCTCCACTTT. Its translation: CASSEGIIGGISPLHF.

The V and J genes are TRBV28 and TRBJ2-4; TRBD2 agrees at 8 bases. The CDR3 is 14 amino acids. Trimming removed 2 bases from V and 6 bases from J; junction bases left unmatched: 3. The germline V gene has CDR1 MDHEN and CDR2 SYDVKM. The CDR3 protein is CASSLGLAGNIQYF. In nucleotides, the CDR3 is TGTGCCAGCAGTTTAGGGCTAGCGGGAAACATTCAGTACTTC.

The chain carries TRBV9 and TRBJ2-5; TRBD2 might be the D (5 bases). With 4 bases removed from V and 2 bases from J, the gap between germline ends came to 15 bases. Germline CDR1 reads SGDLS; CDR2 reads YYNGEE. The CDR3 contains 15 residues. The CDR3 region has the DNA TGTGCCAGCAGCTCCGCCGGGATAGATCAAGAGACCCAGTACTTC. Protein product: CASSSAGIDQETQYF.

This clone was recorded a few times. The chain's CDR3 is CSVEDMGGVDGYTF. CDR3 nucleotides: TGCAGCGTTGAAGATATGGGGGGCGTGGATGGCTACACCTTC. The chain combines TRBV29-1 with TRBJ1-2, with D possibly matching TRBD1 (6 bases). The germline gives CDR1 SQVTM, CDR2 ANQGSEA. V was trimmed by 0 bases and J by 6 bases, leaving 14 bases between them. CDR3 length: 14 amino acids.

This clone showed up just once. The V gene is TRBV6-6, the J gene TRBJ1-1, with TRBD1 matching over 7 bases. The germline V gene encodes CDR1 MNHNY and CDR2 SVGAGI (reference sequence). The CDR3 totals 15 residues. Losses at the gene ends were 5 bases for V and 6 bases for J; bases not matched to a gene: 12. CDR3 bases: TGTGCCAGCAGTCACGACAGGGAAGAAACTGCTGAAGCTTTCTTT. Its protein is CASSHDREETAEAFF.

V is TRBV5-5 and J is TRBJ2-7; the D gene is possibly TRBD1 (5 bases). Per germline, CDR1 SGHKS and CDR2 YYEKEE (reference sequence). Between the trimmed V and J ends, which lost 0 bases and 2 bases, there was a span of 6 bases. The CDR3 extends over 13 amino acids. In DNA form, the CDR3 reads TGTGCCAGCAGCTTGGGGGGCACCTACGAGCAGTACTTC. This sequence encodes CASSLGGTYEQYF.

This chain connects TRBV28 to TRBJ1-4; D call uncertain. Germline values: CDR1 MDHEN, CDR2 SYDVKM. This CDR3 has 13 amino acids. V lost 3 bases, J lost 5 bases, and 7 bases lay in between. The CDR3 DNA follows: TGTGCCAGCAGTTTTGTAGGGAATGAAAAACTGTTTTTT. This sequence encodes CASSFVGNEKLFF.

This clone came up a few times. CDR3 sequence: CASSSRRGTVYTF. The CDR3 nucleotides are TGTGCCAGCAGTTCCCGACGCGGGACAGTCTACACCTTC. V usage is TRBV6-5 and J usage is TRBJ1-2, with 7 bases lining up with TRBD1. V dropped 4 bases and J dropped 10; count of bases not matched to a gene: 9. This CDR3 region has 13 residues. Germline V gene lookup returns CDR1 MNHEY and CDR2 SVGAGI.

The V and J genes are TRBV7-2 and TRBJ1-3, with TRBD1 as a possible D gene (6 bases). V dropped 5 bases and J dropped 4 bases, with 18 bases sitting between them. The CDR3 extends over 16 amino acids. In germline, CDR1 is SGHTA, CDR2 FQGNSA. The CDR3 here is CASSPPSAGTGNTIYF. DNA of the CDR3: TGTGCCAGCAGCCCCCCCTCGGCCGGGACAGGAAACACCATATATTTT.

The J gene is TRBJ1-5, the V gene TRBV7-2, with D perhaps TRBD1 (5 bases). The CDR3 is 14 residues long. Germline lookup yields CDR1 SGHTA and CDR2 FQGNSA. With 5 bases removed from V and 6 bases from J, the gap between germline ends came to 14 bases. CDR3 in DNA: TGTGCCAGCAGCAGGGACCAGGAGGGTCAGCCCCAGCATTTT. It specifies CASSRDQEGQPQHF.

J is TRBJ2-1 and V is TRBV4-1; 8 bases agree with TRBD2. This CDR3 has 16 residues. Germline CDR1 MGHRA, CDR2 YSYEKL. Trimming at V came to 0 bases and at J to 6 bases, leaving 7 bases not matched to a gene. The CDR3 region has the DNA TGCGCCAGCAGCCAAGACCCAGCGGGGGCCTCCAATGAGCAGTTCTTC. Protein sequence: CASSQDPAGASNEQFF.

This chain connects TRBV29-1 to TRBJ2-3; TRBD1 is a possible D gene (6 bases). The germline V gene has CDR1 SQVTM and CDR2 ANQGSEA. This CDR3 has 12 residues. With 7 bases removed from V and 6 bases from J, the gap between germline ends came to 14 bases. CDR3 in DNA: TGCAGCGCATTTACAGGGAGCGATACGCAGTATTTT. Translated: CSAFTGSDTQYF.

The V and J genes are TRBV7-9 and TRBJ1-2; weak D call: TRBD1 (6 bases). Germline V gene sequence: CDR1 SEHNR, CDR2 FQNEAQ (reference sequence). With 3 bases removed from V and 3 bases from J, the gap between germline ends came to 11 bases. The CDR3 covers 14 residues. CDR3 loop: CASSFSDSYYGYTF. CDR3 bases: TGTGCCAGCAGCTTCTCGGACAGTTACTATGGCTACACCTTC.

The genes are TRBV4-3 and TRBJ2-3; TRBD2 agrees at 9 bases. V trimming: 0 bases; J trimming: 6 bases; junction bases outside the gene matches: 10. The CDR3 is 17 residues long. Germline CDR1 is LGHNA and CDR2 is YSLEER. CDR3 DNA sequence: TGCGCCAGCAGCCAAGATCCCCCAAGCGGGGGGTCGGATACGCAGTATTTT. It codes for CASSQDPPSGGSDTQYF.

V is TRBV30 and J is TRBJ2-4; D is unclear. This CDR3 comprises 14 residues. The germline V and J ends were trimmed by 0 bases and 0 bases, with 6 bases remaining between them. The germline V gene has CDR1 GTSNPN and CDR2 SVGIG (reference sequence). CDR3 DNA: TGTGCCTGGAGTGTAGGACCAGCCAAAAACATTCAGTACTTC. It codes for CAWSVGPAKNIQYF.

The V call is TRBV5-6, the J call TRBJ2-1; D gene unclear. Trimming shortened V by 0 bases and J by 6 bases, and 7 bases separated the two germline ends. The CDR3 has 13 residues. Germline V gene sequence: CDR1 SGHDT, CDR2 YYEEEE. CDR3 nucleotides: TGTGCCAGCAGCTTGGTGCAGGCCAATGAGCAGTTCTTC. Translated, it gives CASSLVQANEQFF.